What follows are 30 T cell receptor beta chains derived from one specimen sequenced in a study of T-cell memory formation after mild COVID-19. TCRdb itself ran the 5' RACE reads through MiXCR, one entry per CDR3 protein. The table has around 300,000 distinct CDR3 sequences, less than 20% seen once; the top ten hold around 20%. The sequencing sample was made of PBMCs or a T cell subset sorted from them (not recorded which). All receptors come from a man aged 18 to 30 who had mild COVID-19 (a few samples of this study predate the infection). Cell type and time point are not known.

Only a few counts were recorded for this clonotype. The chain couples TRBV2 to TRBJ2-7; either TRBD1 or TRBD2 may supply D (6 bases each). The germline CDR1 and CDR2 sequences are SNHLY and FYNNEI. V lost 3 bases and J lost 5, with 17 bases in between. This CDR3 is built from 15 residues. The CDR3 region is CASSEARGGLNEQYV. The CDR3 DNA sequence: TGTGCCAGCAGTGAGGCCAGGGGAGGTTTGAACGAGCAGTACGTC.

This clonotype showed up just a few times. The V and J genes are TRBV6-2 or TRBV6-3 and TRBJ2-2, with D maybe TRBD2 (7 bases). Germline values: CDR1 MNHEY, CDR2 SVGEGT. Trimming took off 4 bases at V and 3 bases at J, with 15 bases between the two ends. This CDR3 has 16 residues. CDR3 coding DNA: TGTGCCAGCAGTTCATTCGGGGGGCACGACACCGGGGAGCTGTTTTTT. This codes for CASSSFGGHDTGELFF.

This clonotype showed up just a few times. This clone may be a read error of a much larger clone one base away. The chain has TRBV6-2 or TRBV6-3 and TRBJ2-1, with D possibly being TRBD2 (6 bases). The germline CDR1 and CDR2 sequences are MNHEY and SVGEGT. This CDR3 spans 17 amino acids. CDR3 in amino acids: CASSYSLEAGYYTEQFF. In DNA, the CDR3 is TGTGCCAGCAGTTACTCACTCGAGGCGGGGTATTACACTGAGCAGTTCTTC.

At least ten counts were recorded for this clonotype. CDR3 sequence reads: CASSLYRVWENGYTF. Written as DNA, the CDR3 is TGTGCCAGCAGTTTATACAGGGTATGGGAGAATGGCTACACCTTC. This chain connects TRBV12-3 or TRBV12-4 to TRBJ1-2; possible D gene TRBD1, 6 bases. The length of the CDR3 is 15 residues. Trimming cost V 2 bases and J 6 bases, with 16 bases left between them.

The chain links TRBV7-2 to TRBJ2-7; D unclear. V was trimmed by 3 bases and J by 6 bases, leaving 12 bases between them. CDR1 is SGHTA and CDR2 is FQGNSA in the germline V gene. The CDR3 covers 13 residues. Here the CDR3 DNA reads TGTGCCAGCAGCTTGGACCGGGCCTCCGAGCAGTACTTC. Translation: CASSLDRASEQYF.

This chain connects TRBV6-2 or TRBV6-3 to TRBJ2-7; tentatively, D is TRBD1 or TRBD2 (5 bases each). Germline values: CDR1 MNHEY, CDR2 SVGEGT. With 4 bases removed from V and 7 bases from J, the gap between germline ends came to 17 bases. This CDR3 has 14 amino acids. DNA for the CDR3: TGTGCCAGCAGTTTGCGATCCCGGGACGTTGAGCAGTACTTC. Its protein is CASSLRSRDVEQYF.

DNA for the CDR3: TGTGCCAGCAGTTTCCCAGGGTCACCCCTCCACTTT. It encodes CASSFPGSPLHF. The J gene is TRBJ1-6, the V gene TRBV12-3 or TRBV12-4, with a tentative D call TRBD1 (5 bases). The CDR3 has 12 amino acids. V dropped 3 bases and J dropped 10 bases, with 7 bases sitting between them.

The CDR3 DNA sequence: TGCGCCAGCAGGCTTCTGTCAGGAAACACCGGGGAGCTGTTTTTT. Amino acid sequence: CASRLLSGNTGELFF. This sequence joins TRBV5-1 and TRBJ2-2; D is uncertain. Per germline, CDR1 SGHRS and CDR2 YFSETQ. This CDR3 has 15 amino acids. V was cut by 5 bases and J by 2 bases, with 13 bases left in between.

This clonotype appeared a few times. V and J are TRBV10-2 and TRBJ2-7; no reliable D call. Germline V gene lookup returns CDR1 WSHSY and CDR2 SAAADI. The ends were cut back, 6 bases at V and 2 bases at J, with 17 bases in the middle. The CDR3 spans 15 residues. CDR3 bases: TGCGCCAGCAGCGACGACGCCGGAAAGACCTACGAGCAGTACTTC. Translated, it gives CASSDDAGKTYEQYF.

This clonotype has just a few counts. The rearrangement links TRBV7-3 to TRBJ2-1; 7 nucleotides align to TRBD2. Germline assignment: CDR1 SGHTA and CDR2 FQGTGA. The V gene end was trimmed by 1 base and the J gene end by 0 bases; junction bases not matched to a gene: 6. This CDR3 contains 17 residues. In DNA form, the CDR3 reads TGTGCCAGCAGCTTAATGTTTGGGAGGGTCTCCTACAATGAGCAGTTCTTC. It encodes CASSLMFGRVSYNEQFF.

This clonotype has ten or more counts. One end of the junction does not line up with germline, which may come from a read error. The CDR3 protein is CASSFTGTDTQYF. The CDR3 DNA reads TGTGCCAGCAGCTTCACAGGGACAGATACGCAGTATTTT. This chain joins TRBV5-1 and TRBJ2-3; a weak D match, TRBD1 (6 bases). The CDR3 consists of 13 residues. Germline V lookup: CDR1 SGHRS, CDR2 YFSETQ.

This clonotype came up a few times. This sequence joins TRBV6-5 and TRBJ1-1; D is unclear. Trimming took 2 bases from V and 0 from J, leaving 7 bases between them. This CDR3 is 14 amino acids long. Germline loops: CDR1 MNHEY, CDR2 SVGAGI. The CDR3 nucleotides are TGTGCCAGCAGTTACAGGACCTTGAACACTGAAGCTTTCTTT. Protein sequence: CASSYRTLNTEAFF.

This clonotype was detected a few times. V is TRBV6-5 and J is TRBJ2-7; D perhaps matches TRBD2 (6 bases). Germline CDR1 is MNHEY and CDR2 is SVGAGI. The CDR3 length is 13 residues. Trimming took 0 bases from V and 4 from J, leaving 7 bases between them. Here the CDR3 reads CASSYSEGYEQYV. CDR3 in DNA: TGTGCCAGCAGTTACTCGGAGGGGTACGAGCAGTACGTC.

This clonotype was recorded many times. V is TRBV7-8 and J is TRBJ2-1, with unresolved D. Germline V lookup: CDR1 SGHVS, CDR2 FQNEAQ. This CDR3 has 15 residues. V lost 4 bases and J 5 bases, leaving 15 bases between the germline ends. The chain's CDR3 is CASSSYTTGDNEQFF. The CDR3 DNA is TGTGCCAGCAGCTCTTACACGACTGGGGACAATGAGCAGTTCTTC.

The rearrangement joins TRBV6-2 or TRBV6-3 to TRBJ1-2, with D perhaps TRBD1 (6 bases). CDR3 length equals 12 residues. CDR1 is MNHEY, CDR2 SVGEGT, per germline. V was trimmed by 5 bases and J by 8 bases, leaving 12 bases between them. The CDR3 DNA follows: TGTGCCAGCAGTCTTCACAGGGCCGGCTACACCTTC. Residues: CASSLHRAGYTF.

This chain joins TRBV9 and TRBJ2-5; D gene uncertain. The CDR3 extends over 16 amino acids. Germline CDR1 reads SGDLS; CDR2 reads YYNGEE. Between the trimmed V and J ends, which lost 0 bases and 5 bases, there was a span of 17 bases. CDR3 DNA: TGTGCCAGCAGCGTAGGCAAAAGCCCCTTCGTCGAGACCCAGTACTTC. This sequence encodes CASSVGKSPFVETQYF.

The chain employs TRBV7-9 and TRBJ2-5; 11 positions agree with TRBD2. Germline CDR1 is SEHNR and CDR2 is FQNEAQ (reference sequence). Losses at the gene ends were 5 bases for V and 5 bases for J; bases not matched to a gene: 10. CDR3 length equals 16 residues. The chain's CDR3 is CASSRALAGGEETQYF. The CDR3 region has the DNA TGTGCCAGCAGCCGGGCCCTAGCGGGGGGAGAGGAGACCCAGTACTTC. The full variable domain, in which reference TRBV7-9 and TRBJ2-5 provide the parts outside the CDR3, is DTGVSQNPRHKITKRGQNVTFRCDPISEHNRLYWYRQTLGQGPEFLTYFQNEAQLEKSRLLSDRFSAERPKGSFSTLEIQRTEQGDSAMYLCASSRALAGGEETQYFGPGTRLLVL.

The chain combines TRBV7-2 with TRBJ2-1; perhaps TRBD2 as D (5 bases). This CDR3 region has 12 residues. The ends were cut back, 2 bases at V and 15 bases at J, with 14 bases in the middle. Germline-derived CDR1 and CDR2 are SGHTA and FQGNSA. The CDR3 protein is CASSLNLAGWFF. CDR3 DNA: TGTGCCAGCAGCTTAAATCTAGCCGGGTGGTTCTTC.

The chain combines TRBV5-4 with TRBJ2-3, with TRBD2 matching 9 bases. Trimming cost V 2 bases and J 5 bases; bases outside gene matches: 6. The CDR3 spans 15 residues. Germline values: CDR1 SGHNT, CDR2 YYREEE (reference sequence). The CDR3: CASSLRGGAGDTQYF. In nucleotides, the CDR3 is TGTGCCAGCAGCTTACGCGGGGGGGCCGGAGATACGCAGTATTTT. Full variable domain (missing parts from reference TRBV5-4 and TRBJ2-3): ETGVTQSPTHLIKTRGQQVTLRCSSQSGHNTVSWYQQALGQGPQFIFQYYREEENGRGNFPPRFSGLQFPNYSSELNVNALELDDSALYLCASSLRGGAGDTQYFGPGTRLTVL.

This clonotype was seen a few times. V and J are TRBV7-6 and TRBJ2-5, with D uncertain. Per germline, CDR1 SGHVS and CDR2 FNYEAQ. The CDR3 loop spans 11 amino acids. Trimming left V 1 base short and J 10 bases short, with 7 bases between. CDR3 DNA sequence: TGTGCCAGCAGCTTAGGGGGTGGCCAGTACTTC. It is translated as CASSLGGGQYF.

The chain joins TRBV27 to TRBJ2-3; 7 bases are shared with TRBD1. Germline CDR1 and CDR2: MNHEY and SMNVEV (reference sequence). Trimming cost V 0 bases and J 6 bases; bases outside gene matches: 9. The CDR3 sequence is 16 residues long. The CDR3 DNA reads TGTGCCAGCAGTTTATCAGGGGGCCGTAACCCGGATACGCAGTATTTT. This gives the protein CASSLSGGRNPDTQYF.

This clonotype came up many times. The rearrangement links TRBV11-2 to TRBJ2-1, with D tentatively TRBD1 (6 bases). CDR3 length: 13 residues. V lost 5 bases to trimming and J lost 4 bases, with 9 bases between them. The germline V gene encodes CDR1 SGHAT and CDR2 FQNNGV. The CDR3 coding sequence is TGTGCCAGCAGCCGACAGGCTTACAATGAGCAGTTCTTC. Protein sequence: CASSRQAYNEQFF. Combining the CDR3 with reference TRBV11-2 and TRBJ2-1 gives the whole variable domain EAGVAQSPRYKIIEKRQSVAFWCNPISGHATLYWYQQILGQGPKLLIQFQNNGVVDDSQLPKDRFSAERLKGVDSTLKIQPAKLEDSAVYLCASSRQAYNEQFFGPGTRLTVL.

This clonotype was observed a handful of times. In DNA, the CDR3 is TGTGCCAGCGGCCAGGGGGGGAACTCCTACGAGCAGTACTTC. As protein: CASGQGGNSYEQYF. This sequence joins TRBV6-2 or TRBV6-3 and TRBJ2-7; D possibly uses TRBD1 or TRBD2 (7 bases each). This CDR3 contains 14 residues. CDR1 MNHEY and CDR2 SVGEGT come from the germline V gene. With 8 bases removed from V and 0 bases from J, the gap between germline ends came to 14 bases.

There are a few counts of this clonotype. CDR3 in DNA: TGTGCTAGTGGTTTGGCGGTCCCGGGCTCCTACGAGCAGTACGTC. This gives the protein CASGLAVPGSYEQYV. The J gene is TRBJ2-7, the V gene TRBV12-5; no firm D call. The CDR3 has 15 amino acids. The germline V gene has CDR1 LGHNT and CDR2 FRNRAP. V dropped 1 base and J dropped 0 bases, with 10 bases sitting between them.

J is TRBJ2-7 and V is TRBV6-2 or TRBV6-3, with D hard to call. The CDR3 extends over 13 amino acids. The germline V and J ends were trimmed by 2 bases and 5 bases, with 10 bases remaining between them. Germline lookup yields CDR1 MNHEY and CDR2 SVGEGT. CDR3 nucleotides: TGTGCCAGCAGTTACGGGGTAAGGGACGAGCAGTACGTC. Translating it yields CASSYGVRDEQYV.

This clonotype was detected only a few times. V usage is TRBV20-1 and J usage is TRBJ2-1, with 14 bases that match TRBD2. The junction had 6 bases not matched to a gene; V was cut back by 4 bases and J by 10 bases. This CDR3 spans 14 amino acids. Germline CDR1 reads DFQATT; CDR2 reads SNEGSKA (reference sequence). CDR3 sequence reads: CSATGLAGGGEQFF. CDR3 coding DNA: TGCAGTGCTACTGGACTAGCGGGGGGCGGGGAGCAGTTCTTC.

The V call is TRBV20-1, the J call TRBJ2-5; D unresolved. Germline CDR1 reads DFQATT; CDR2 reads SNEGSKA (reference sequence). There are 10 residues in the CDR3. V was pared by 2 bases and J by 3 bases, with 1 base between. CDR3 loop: CSARKETQYF. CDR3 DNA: TGCAGTGCTAGAAAAGAGACCCAGTACTTC.

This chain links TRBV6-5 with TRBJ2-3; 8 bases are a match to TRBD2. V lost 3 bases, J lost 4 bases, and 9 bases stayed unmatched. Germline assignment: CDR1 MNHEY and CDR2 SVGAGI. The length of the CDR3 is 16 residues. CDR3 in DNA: TGTGCCAGCAGTTATATCTTAGCGGGGAGAGCAGATACGCAGTATTTT. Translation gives CASSYILAGRADTQYF.

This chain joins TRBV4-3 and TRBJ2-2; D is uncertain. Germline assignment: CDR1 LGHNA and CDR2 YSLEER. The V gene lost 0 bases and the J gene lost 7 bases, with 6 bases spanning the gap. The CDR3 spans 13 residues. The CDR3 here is CASSQEYGGELFF. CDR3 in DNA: TGCGCCAGCAGCCAAGAGTATGGCGGGGAGCTGTTTTTT.

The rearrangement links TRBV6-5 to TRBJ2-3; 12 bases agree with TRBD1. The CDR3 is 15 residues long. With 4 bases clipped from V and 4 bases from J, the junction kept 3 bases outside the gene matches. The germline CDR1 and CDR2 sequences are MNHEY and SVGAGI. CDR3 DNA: TGTGCCAGCAGTTCCGGGACAGGGGGCCCAGATACGCAGTATTTT. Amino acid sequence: CASSSGTGGPDTQYF.